This is a list of T cell receptor beta chains from one sample in a study of cytomegalovirus exposure and HLA in healthy donors. TCRdb's table, derived via immunoSEQ multiplex PCR, lists solely in-frame clones and lacks some. The repertoire holds roughly 220,000 clones, about 77% seen once, with roughly 2% in the top ten. The sample comprised PBMCs. The receptors derive from a woman aged 25 to 39 in good health and CMV-seronegative. CDR3s include the opening cysteine and the closing phenylalanine or tryptophan. Fields, in order: J gene, V gene, clone size, D gene, CDR3 DNA, CDR3 protein. D genes are given only for firm matches. Clone size is shown for a subset of rows, as once, few, many or a class of expanded clone.

j_call: TRBJ1-1
v_call: TRBV5-1
clone_size: NA
d_call: NA
cdr3_nt: TGCGCCAGCAGCTTGACGGGAGCTAACACTGAAGCTTTCTTT
cdr3_aa: CASSLTGANTEAFF

j_call: TRBJ2-3
v_call: TRBV11-2
clone_size: NA
d_call: NA
cdr3_nt: TGTGCCAGCAGCTCAAGAGTTGGCACAGATACGCAGTATTTT
cdr3_aa: CASSSRVGTDTQYF

j_call: TRBJ2-3
v_call: TRBV6-5
clone_size: few
d_call: NA
cdr3_nt: TGTGCCAGCAGTTACTCCGCGGCCCCAGATACGCAGTATTTT
cdr3_aa: CASSYSAAPDTQYF

j_call: TRBJ2-3
v_call: TRBV12-5
clone_size: NA
d_call: NA
cdr3_nt: TGTGCTAGTGGTTCCGGACTGAGCACAGATACGCAGTATTTT
cdr3_aa: CASGSGLSTDTQYF

j_call: TRBJ1-1
v_call: TRBV11-2
clone_size: NA
d_call: TRBD1
cdr3_nt: TGTGCCAGCAGGCCTATGACAGGGGGCGCTTACACTGAAGCTTTCTTT
cdr3_aa: CASRPMTGGAYTEAFF

j_call: TRBJ2-1
v_call: TRBV29-1
clone_size: NA
d_call: TRBD2
cdr3_nt: TGCAGCGTGTCCGGGCTAGCGGGGGTTAGTGAGCAGTTCTTC
cdr3_aa: CSVSGLAGVSEQFF

j_call: TRBJ1-3
v_call: TRBV4-2
clone_size: once
d_call: NA
cdr3_nt: TGTGCCAGCAGCCAGTTCTCGGGGGGTTCTGGAAACACCATATATTTT
cdr3_aa: CASSQFSGGSGNTIYF

j_call: TRBJ1-1
v_call: TRBV9
clone_size: NA
d_call: TRBD1
cdr3_nt: TGTGCCAGCAGTTACCTTGTGGACAGGGGCGCTGAAGCTTTCTTT
cdr3_aa: CASSYLVDRGAEAFF

j_call: TRBJ1-5
v_call: TRBV6-5
clone_size: NA
d_call: TRBD1
cdr3_nt: TGTGCCAGCAGAAAGACAGGGGAGGGTCAGCCCCAGCATTTT
cdr3_aa: CASRKTGEGQPQHF

j_call: TRBJ2-7
v_call: TRBV11-2
clone_size: NA
d_call: TRBD2
cdr3_nt: TGTGCCAGCAGCTTAGGGTCGGGGCTAGCGGGAGGCTACGAGCAGTACTTC
cdr3_aa: CASSLGSGLAGGYEQYF

j_call: TRBJ2-3
v_call: TRBV6-5
clone_size: few
d_call: NA
cdr3_nt: TGTGCCAGCAGTTCCCCAGGGGCCCCCGAGGATACGCAGTATTTT
cdr3_aa: CASSSPGAPEDTQYF

j_call: TRBJ2-2
v_call: TRBV6-5
clone_size: NA
d_call: TRBD2
cdr3_nt: TGTGCCGGAGGGACTACAAACACCGGGGAGCTGTTTTTT
cdr3_aa: CAGGTTNTGELFF

j_call: TRBJ1-1
v_call: TRBV5-6
clone_size: NA
d_call: TRBD1
cdr3_nt: TGTGCCAGCAGCTGGGACAGGGTACTATCCACTGAAGCTTTCTTT
cdr3_aa: CASSWDRVLSTEAFF

j_call: TRBJ1-1
v_call: TRBV13
clone_size: NA
d_call: TRBD1
cdr3_nt: TGTGCCAGCAGCTTAACAGGGGCCACTGAAGCTTTCTTT
cdr3_aa: CASSLTGATEAFF

j_call: TRBJ1-1
v_call: TRBV11-3
clone_size: NA
d_call: NA
cdr3_nt: TGTGCCAGCAGCTTAAGGACGACCGGGAGTACTGAAGCTTTCTTT
cdr3_aa: CASSLRTTGSTEAFF

j_call: TRBJ1-3
v_call: TRBV19
clone_size: NA
d_call: NA
cdr3_nt: TGTGCCAGTAGTATGGGGGACTTAGGAAACACCATATATTTT
cdr3_aa: CASSMGDLGNTIYF

j_call: TRBJ1-1
v_call: TRBV4-1
clone_size: NA
d_call: TRBD1
cdr3_nt: TGCGCCAGCAGCCAAGGACAGGGAAGCACTGAAGCTTTCTTT
cdr3_aa: CASSQGQGSTEAFF

j_call: TRBJ1-5
v_call: TRBV7-9
clone_size: NA
d_call: NA
cdr3_nt: TGTGCCAGCAGCTTTGGACTGGGTTATAGCAATCAGCCCCAGCATTTT
cdr3_aa: CASSFGLGYSNQPQHF

j_call: TRBJ1-4
v_call: TRBV19
clone_size: once
d_call: TRBD1
cdr3_nt: TGTGCCAGTAGCCCCCCTGCAGGGACAGCAAGTTTTGGTGGGAGAGCTAATGAAAAACTGTTTTTT
cdr3_aa: CASSPPAGTASFGGRANEKLFF

j_call: TRBJ1-2
v_call: TRBV9
clone_size: once
d_call: TRBD1
cdr3_nt: TGTGCCAGCAGCGTAGATGGGACAGCGACATTAACTGGAGGCTACACCTTC
cdr3_aa: CASSVDGTATLTGGYTF

j_call: TRBJ1-2
v_call: TRBV7-3
clone_size: NA
d_call: NA
cdr3_nt: TGTGCCAGCAGCTTAAATGCAGGGGATCCATATGGCTACACCTTC
cdr3_aa: CASSLNAGDPYGYTF

j_call: TRBJ1-2
v_call: TRBV27
clone_size: NA
d_call: NA
cdr3_nt: TGTGCCAGCGGGAGGGCGCTCGGGTATGGCTACACCTTC
cdr3_aa: CASGRALGYGYTF

j_call: TRBJ1-1
v_call: TRBV29-1
clone_size: NA
d_call: NA
cdr3_nt: TGCAGCGTTACAGGGAAAACTGAAGCTTTCTTT
cdr3_aa: CSVTGKTEAFF

j_call: TRBJ1-2
v_call: TRBV6-1
clone_size: NA
d_call: TRBD1
cdr3_nt: TGTGCCAGCAGTCCCACAGGGGGCGCGAATGGCTACACCTTC
cdr3_aa: CASSPTGGANGYTF

j_call: TRBJ1-1
v_call: TRBV5-1
clone_size: few
d_call: NA
cdr3_nt: TGCGCCAGCAGCGTTACAGAGAACACTGAAGCTTTCTTT
cdr3_aa: CASSVTENTEAFF

j_call: TRBJ1-1
v_call: TRBV19
clone_size: NA
d_call: NA
cdr3_nt: TGTGCCAGTAGTATGGGGACACTCCTAGAAGCTTTCTTT
cdr3_aa: CASSMGTLLEAFF

j_call: TRBJ1-4
v_call: TRBV19
clone_size: few
d_call: NA
cdr3_nt: TGTGCCAGTAGTATGACAGCAACTAATGAAAAACTGTTTTTT
cdr3_aa: CASSMTATNEKLFF

j_call: TRBJ2-5
v_call: TRBV9
clone_size: NA
d_call: TRBD2
cdr3_nt: TGTGCCAGCAGCTTAGCGGGAGGGGGGGGCGAGACCCAGTACTTC
cdr3_aa: CASSLAGGGGETQYF

j_call: TRBJ2-5
v_call: TRBV2
clone_size: NA
d_call: TRBD2
cdr3_nt: TGTGCCAGCAGTCAGGAGGGACTAGCGGGAGAGACCCAGTACTTC
cdr3_aa: CASSQEGLAGETQYF

j_call: TRBJ2-7
v_call: TRBV19
clone_size: NA
d_call: NA
cdr3_nt: TGTGCCACCACTAGGACGGTAGATTCCTACGAGCAGTACTTC
cdr3_aa: CATTRTVDSYEQYF

j_call: TRBJ2-2
v_call: TRBV2
clone_size: NA
d_call: NA
cdr3_nt: TGTGCCAGCAGGCGCACAGACACCGGGGAGCTGTTTTTT
cdr3_aa: CASRRTDTGELFF

j_call: TRBJ1-1
v_call: TRBV6-6
clone_size: NA
d_call: NA
cdr3_nt: TGTGCCAGCCACGGGGGGGGGACTGAAGCTTTCTTT
cdr3_aa: CASHGGGTEAFF

j_call: TRBJ1-5
v_call: TRBV2
clone_size: many
d_call: NA
cdr3_nt: TGTGCCAGCAGTGAAAGTTCAGGGATGGGTCAGCCCCAGCATTTT
cdr3_aa: CASSESSGMGQPQHF